The 15 T cell receptor beta chains reported below all come from one sample, sequenced in a study of neurological immune-mediated disorders. TCRdb called the 5' RACE reads again in MiXCR, with one record for every CDR3 protein. Of approximately 100,000 distinct CDR3 sequences detected, under 4.5% appear once; the ten largest clones hold approximately 3%. Material for sequencing was PBMCs. The receptors were gathered from a woman aged 45-65 years with multiple sclerosis.

This clonotype was recorded many times. This chain links TRBV12-3 or TRBV12-4 with TRBJ2-4, with D possibly being TRBD1 (5 bases). CDR3 length: 14 residues. With 5 bases removed from V and 3 bases from J, the gap between germline ends came to 11 bases. In DNA form, the CDR3 reads TGTGCCAGCAGTCCACCAGGGAACAAAAACATTCAGTACTTC. This sequence encodes CASSPPGNKNIQYF.

This clonotype was detected ten times or more. The V call is TRBV13, the J call TRBJ2-7; maybe TRBD1 (6 bases). From germline, CDR1 is PRHDT and CDR2 FYEKMQ (reference sequence). Trimming left V 1 base short and J 3 bases short, with 10 bases between. The CDR3 is made up of 14 amino acids. This CDR3 is CASSLARGDYEQYF. CDR3 nucleotides: TGTGCCAGCAGCTTAGCCAGGGGCGACTACGAGCAGTACTTC.

This clonotype was found a few times. V usage is TRBV27 and J usage is TRBJ1-1; the D gene is possibly TRBD1 (5 bases). In germline, CDR1 is MNHEY, CDR2 SMNVEV (reference sequence). Trimming left V 2 bases short and J 10 bases short, with 23 bases between. The CDR3 is made up of 16 amino acids. The CDR3 region has the DNA TGTGCCAGCAGTTTAGTATGGTTTGGCAGGGACGGGGGAGCTTTCTTT. Its translation: CASSLVWFGRDGGAFF.

A word on this clonotype: A much larger clone sits a single nucleotide away, making a read error possible. The V call is TRBV2, the J call TRBJ1-2, with unresolved D. Trimming stripped 6 bases from V and 8 bases from J, with 13 bases between. Germline CDR1 reads SNHLY; CDR2 reads FYNNEI. The CDR3 length is 12 residues. CDR3 sequence (DNA): TGTGCCAGCAGCGGGAAAGAGGGAGGCTACACCTTC. Translation: CASSGKEGGYTF.

Many counts were recorded for this clonotype. This rearrangement joins TRBV12-3 or TRBV12-4 to TRBJ1-1, with D uncertain. The V end was cut by 8 bases, the J end by 3 bases, with 7 bases between. The CDR3 extends over 11 amino acids. CDR3 protein: CASGFHTEAFF. For the CDR3, the DNA is TGTGCCAGCGGGTTTCACACTGAAGCTTTCTTT.

This clonotype occurred many times. The rearrangement joins TRBV5-1 to TRBJ2-3; tentatively, D is TRBD1 (6 bases). The germline gives CDR1 SGHRS, CDR2 YFSETQ. The CDR3 is 16 amino acids. The V end lost 4 bases, the J end lost 1 base, and 16 bases lay between the germline ends. CDR3 residues: CASSVAPTGRTDTQYF. In DNA, the CDR3 is TGCGCCAGCAGCGTCGCTCCGACAGGACGCACAGATACGCAGTATTTT.

This clonotype showed up many times. J is TRBJ1-1 and V is TRBV5-1; TRBD1 matches at 9 bases. J was trimmed by 4 bases and V by 0 bases; bases with no gene match: 4. CDR1 is SGHRS, CDR2 YFSETQ, per germline. This CDR3 region has 15 residues. CDR3 nucleotide sequence: TGCGCCAGCAGCTTGGACGGACAGGGGAGCACTGAAGCTTTCTTT. This encodes CASSLDGQGSTEAFF. Full variable domain (outside the CDR3, taken from reference TRBV5-1 and TRBJ1-1): KAGVTQTPRYLIKTRGQQVTLSCSPISGHRSVSWYQQTPGQGLQFLFEYFSETQRNKGNFPGRFSGRQFSNSRSEMNVSTLELGDSALYLCASSLDGQGSTEAFFGQGTRLTVV.

This clonotype was detected ten times or more. CDR3 sequence (DNA): TGCAGTGCTAGACTGCTAGCGGGGGGGCCTTCCCACGAGCAGTACTTC. It specifies CSARLLAGGPSHEQYF. The chain employs TRBV20-1 and TRBJ2-7; 12 bases are shared with TRBD2. With 2 bases clipped from V and 5 bases from J, the junction kept 10 bases outside the gene matches. This CDR3 region has 16 residues. Germline values: CDR1 DFQATT, CDR2 SNEGSKA (reference sequence).

Many counts were recorded for this clonotype. J is TRBJ1-1 and V is TRBV5-1; perhaps TRBD1 as D (5 bases). This CDR3 contains 14 residues. The V end was cut by 4 bases, the J end by 4 bases, with 14 bases between. From germline, CDR1 is SGHRS and CDR2 YFSETQ. The CDR3: CASSGPGPSTEAFF. In DNA form, the CDR3 reads TGCGCCAGCAGCGGACCGGGACCGAGCACTGAAGCTTTCTTT.

This clonotype was picked up many times. This chain joins TRBV20-1 and TRBJ2-7; 11 positions match TRBD1. The CDR3 loop spans 13 amino acids. The germline V gene encodes CDR1 DFQATT and CDR2 SNEGSKA (reference sequence). Germline trimming cut 6 bases from V and 3 bases from J; bases unmatched to any gene: 4. In DNA, the CDR3 is TGCAGTGCCCCCGGGACAGGGGGCTACGAGCAGTACTTC. It is translated as CSAPGTGGYEQYF.

In its sample, this clonotype was seen a few times. This may be a read error: a much more frequent sequence differs by one nucleotide. The chain couples TRBV28 to TRBJ2-7; the D is unclear. V gave up 3 bases and J gave up 0 bases, with 12 bases separating them. The CDR3 runs to 15 residues. CDR1 and CDR2 (germline): MDHEN, SYDVKM. CDR3 nucleotide sequence: TGTGCCAGCAGTTTCCGCCCTAAGATCTCCTACGAGCAGTACTTC. Translation gives CASSFRPKISYEQYF.

This clonotype was recorded at least ten times. The chain carries TRBV5-1 and TRBJ2-7; unclear D gene. Germline loops: CDR1 SGHRS, CDR2 YFSETQ. The CDR3 totals 13 residues. The germline V and J ends were trimmed by 2 bases and 0 bases, with 6 bases remaining between them. Written as DNA, the CDR3 is TGCGCCAGCAGCTTTCCGGCCTCCTACGAGCAGTACTTC. As protein: CASSFPASYEQYF.

This clonotype has at least ten counts. This chain connects TRBV11-2 to TRBJ2-7; 9 nucleotides align to TRBD1. With 9 bases clipped from V and 2 bases from J, the junction kept 5 bases outside the gene matches. Germline lookup yields CDR1 SGHAT and CDR2 FQNNGV. This CDR3 has 13 residues. The CDR3 DNA reads TGTGCCAGTCAGGGACAGGGCACCTACGAGCAGTACTTC. It codes for CASQGQGTYEQYF.

This clonotype has at least ten counts. The CDR3 bases are TGCAGTGCCATAGGCTTACGGGGCGGTGGCTACACCTTC. This translates into CSAIGLRGGGYTF. The chain uses TRBV20-1 and TRBJ1-2; D might be TRBD1 (5 bases). Per germline, CDR1 DFQATT and CDR2 SNEGSKA (reference sequence). V lost 6 bases and J lost 7, with 18 bases in between. CDR3 length: 13 residues.

This clonotype appeared many times. The chain is built from TRBV20-1 and TRBJ2-1; D is unclear. Germline V gene lookup returns CDR1 DFQATT and CDR2 SNEGSKA (reference sequence). V gave up 0 bases and J gave up 7 bases, with 13 bases separating them. The CDR3 contains 14 residues. CDR3 protein: CSARDVNYRNEQFF. The CDR3 DNA follows: TGCAGTGCTAGAGATGTCAATTACCGGAATGAGCAGTTCTTC.